This T cell receptor (beta chain) originates from a study of blood T cell repertoires in COVID-19. V was pared by 4 bases and J by 8 bases, with 9 bases of the junction left unmatched. This CDR3 region has 13 residues. Per germline, CDR1 SQVTM and CDR2 ANQGSEA. Under the authors' procedure: Reference gene primer amplification in the assay estimated nucleated cell counts. Libraries were prepared by immunoSEQ multiplex PCR; TCRdb keeps only in-frame clonotypes and omits some of them. D and trimming were read from the DNA, whereas the V and J calls and clone size are those reported in that table. The sample carries about 180,000 clones, about 88% recorded once.

Input material: peripheral blood. This receptor was taken from a man between 18 and 29 years old who had recovered from COVID-19. The genes are TRBV29-1 and TRBJ1-1, with 8 bases fitting TRBD1. The chain's CDR3 is CSVGSRGLVEAFF. The CDR3 DNA sequence: TGCAGCGTTGGGAGCAGGGGGCTCGTAGAAGCTTTCTTT.